The next 4 T cell receptor beta chains were all read from a single sample in a study of blood T cell repertoires in COVID-19. This table comes from immunoSEQ multiplex PCR, and its TCRdb copy is limited to in-frame clones, with some not included. The sample records 150,000 to 200,000 clones, almost 90% being singletons. The source material was peripheral blood. These TCRs come from a man aged 50-60 years with acute or convalescent COVID-19.

The V call is TRBV6-1, the J call TRBJ2-6; perhaps TRBD1 as D (5 bases). The CDR3 loop spans 17 amino acids. V was trimmed by 4 bases and J by 0 bases, leaving 13 bases between them. Per the germline V gene, CDR1 is MNHNS and CDR2 is SASEGT. The CDR3 spells CASSVMTQGSGANVLTF. As DNA, the CDR3 is TGTGCCAGCAGTGTTATGACCCAGGGCTCTGGGGCCAACGTCCTGACTTTC.

V usage is TRBV28 and J usage is TRBJ2-7, with D maybe TRBD1 (5 bases). The V gene lost 0 bases and the J gene lost 9 bases, with 12 bases spanning the gap. Germline lookup yields CDR1 MDHEN and CDR2 SYDVKM. The CDR3 length is 13 residues. In DNA, the CDR3 is TGTGCCAGCAGTTTATGGCTGCAAAGGGGGCAGTACTTC. Protein: CASSLWLQRGQYF.

The chain couples TRBV21-1 to TRBJ1-5; whether TRBD1, the table's D call, matches the DNA was not checked. TRBV21-1 is labeled a pseudogene. This CDR3 contains 16 residues. The CDR3: CASSKAGTTGTQPQHF. The CDR3 nucleotides are TGTGCCAGCAGCAAAGCGGGGACGACAGGGACTCAGCCCCAGCATTTT.

The chain employs TRBV7-3 and TRBJ1-2, with TRBD1 matching over 9 bases. Trimming removed 5 bases from V and 8 bases from J; junction bases left unmatched: 12. The CDR3 runs to 15 residues. CDR1 and CDR2 from the germline V gene are SGHTA and FQGTGA. CDR3 amino acids: CASSLHRGLSGGYTF. In DNA form, the CDR3 reads TGTGCCAGCAGCCTTCACAGGGGGCTGAGTGGAGGCTACACCTTC.